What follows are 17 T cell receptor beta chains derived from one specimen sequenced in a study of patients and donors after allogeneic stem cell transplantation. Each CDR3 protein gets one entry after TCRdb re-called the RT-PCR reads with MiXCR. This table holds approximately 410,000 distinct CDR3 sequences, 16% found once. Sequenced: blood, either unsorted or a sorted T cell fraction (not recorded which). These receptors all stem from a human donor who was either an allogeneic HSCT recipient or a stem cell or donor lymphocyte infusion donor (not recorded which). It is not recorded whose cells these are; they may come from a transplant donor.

CDR3 sequence reads: CASKPLAGQETQYF. In DNA, the CDR3 is TGTGCCAGCAAACCCCTGGCGGGTCAAGAGACCCAGTACTTC. The chain links TRBV27 to TRBJ2-5; TRBD2 might be the D (5 bases). Per the germline V gene, CDR1 is MNHEY and CDR2 is SMNVEV (reference sequence). Deletions cut 7 bases from V and 2 bases from J, with 14 bases between. The CDR3 has 14 residues.

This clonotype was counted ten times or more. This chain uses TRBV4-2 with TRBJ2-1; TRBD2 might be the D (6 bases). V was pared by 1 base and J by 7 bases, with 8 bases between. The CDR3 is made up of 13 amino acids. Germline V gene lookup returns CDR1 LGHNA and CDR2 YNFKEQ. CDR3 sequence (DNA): TGTGCCAGCAGCCAAGGAGGGAGGAATGAGCAGTTCTTC. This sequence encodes CASSQGGRNEQFF.

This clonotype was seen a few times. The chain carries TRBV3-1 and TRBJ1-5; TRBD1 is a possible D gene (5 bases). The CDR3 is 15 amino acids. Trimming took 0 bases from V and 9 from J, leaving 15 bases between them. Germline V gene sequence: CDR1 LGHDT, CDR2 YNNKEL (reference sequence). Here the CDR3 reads CASSQDRRGPRPQHF. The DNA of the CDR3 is TGTGCCAGCAGCCAAGACCGACGGGGCCCGAGGCCCCAGCATTTT.

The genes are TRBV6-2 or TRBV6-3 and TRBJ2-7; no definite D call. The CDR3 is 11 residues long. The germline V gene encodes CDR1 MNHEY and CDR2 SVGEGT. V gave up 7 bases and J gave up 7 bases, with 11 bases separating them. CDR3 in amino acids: CASTHVGEQYF. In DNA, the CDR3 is TGTGCCAGCACTCATGTTGGTGAGCAGTACTTC.

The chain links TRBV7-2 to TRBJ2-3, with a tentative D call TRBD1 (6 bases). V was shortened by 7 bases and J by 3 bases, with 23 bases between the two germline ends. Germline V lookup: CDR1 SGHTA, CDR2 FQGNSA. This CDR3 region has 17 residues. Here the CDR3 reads CASNPPGHFPPTDTQYF. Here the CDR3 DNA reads TGTGCCAGCAACCCTCCGGGACACTTCCCTCCGACAGATACGCAGTATTTT.

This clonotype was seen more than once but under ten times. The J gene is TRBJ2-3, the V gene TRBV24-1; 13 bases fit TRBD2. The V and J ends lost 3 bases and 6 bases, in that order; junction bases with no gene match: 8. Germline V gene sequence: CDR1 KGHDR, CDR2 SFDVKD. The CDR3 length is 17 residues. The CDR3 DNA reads TGTGCCACCAGTGATCACGGACTAGCGGGAGTCCAGGATACGCAGTATTTT. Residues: CATSDHGLAGVQDTQYF.

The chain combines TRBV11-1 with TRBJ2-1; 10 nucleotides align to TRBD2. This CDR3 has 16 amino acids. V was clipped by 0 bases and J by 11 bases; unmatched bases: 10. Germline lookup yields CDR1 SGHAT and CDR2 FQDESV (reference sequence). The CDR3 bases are TGTGCCAGCAGCTTAGCGCAGCCTACAGCGGGGGGGCAGCAGTTCTTC. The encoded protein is CASSLAQPTAGGQQFF.

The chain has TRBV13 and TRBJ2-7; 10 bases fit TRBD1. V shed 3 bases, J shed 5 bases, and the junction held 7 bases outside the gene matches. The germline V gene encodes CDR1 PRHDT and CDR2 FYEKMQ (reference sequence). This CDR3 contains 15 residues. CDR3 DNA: TGTGCCAGCAGCTTCTCGGGACAGGGGAGCCACGAGCAGTACTTC. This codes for CASSFSGQGSHEQYF.

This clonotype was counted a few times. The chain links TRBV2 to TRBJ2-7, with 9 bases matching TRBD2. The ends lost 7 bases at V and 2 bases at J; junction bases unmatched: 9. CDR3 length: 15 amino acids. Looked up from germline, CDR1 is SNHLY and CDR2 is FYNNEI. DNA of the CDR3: TGTGCCAGCAAGGTTCGCGGGAGGGATACCTACGAGCAGTACTTC. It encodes CASKVRGRDTYEQYF.

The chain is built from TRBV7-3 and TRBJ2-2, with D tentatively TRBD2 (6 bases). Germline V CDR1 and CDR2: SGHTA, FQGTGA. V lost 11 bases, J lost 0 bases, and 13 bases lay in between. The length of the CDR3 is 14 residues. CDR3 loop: CASTGSPNTGELFF. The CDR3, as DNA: TGTGCCTCAACCGGGAGTCCGAACACCGGGGAGCTGTTTTTT.

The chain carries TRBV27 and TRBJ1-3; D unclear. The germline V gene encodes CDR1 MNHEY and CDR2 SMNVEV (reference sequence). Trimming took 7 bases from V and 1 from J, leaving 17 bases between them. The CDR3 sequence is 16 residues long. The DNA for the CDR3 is TGTGCCAGCAAGGGCAGTTCTGGAAGGTCTGGAAACACCATATATTTT. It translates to CASKGSSGRSGNTIYF.

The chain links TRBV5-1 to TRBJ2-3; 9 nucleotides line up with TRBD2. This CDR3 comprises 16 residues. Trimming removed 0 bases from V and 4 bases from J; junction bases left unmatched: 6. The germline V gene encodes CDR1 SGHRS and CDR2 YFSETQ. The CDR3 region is CASSLEASGTPDTQYF. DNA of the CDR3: TGCGCCAGCAGCTTGGAAGCTAGCGGGACCCCAGATACGCAGTATTTT.

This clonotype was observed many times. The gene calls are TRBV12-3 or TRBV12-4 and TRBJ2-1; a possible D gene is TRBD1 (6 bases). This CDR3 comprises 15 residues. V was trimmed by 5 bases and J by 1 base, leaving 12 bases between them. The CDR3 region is CASSKQGSSYNEQFF. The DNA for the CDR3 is TGTGCCAGCAGTAAACAGGGTTCGTCCTACAATGAGCAGTTCTTC.

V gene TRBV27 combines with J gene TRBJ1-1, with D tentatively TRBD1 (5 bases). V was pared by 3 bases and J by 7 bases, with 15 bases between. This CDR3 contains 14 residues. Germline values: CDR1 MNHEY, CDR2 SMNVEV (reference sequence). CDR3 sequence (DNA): TGTGCCAGCAGTTTCTCCGGACGGGACCGTGAAGCTTTCTTT. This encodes CASSFSGRDREAFF.

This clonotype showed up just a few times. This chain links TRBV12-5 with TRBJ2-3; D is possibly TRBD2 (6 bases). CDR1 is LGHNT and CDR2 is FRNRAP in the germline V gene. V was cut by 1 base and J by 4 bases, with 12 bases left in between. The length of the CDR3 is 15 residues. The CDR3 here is CASGLAYGGSDTQYF. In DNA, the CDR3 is TGTGCTAGTGGTTTGGCCTACGGAGGGTCAGATACGCAGTATTTT.

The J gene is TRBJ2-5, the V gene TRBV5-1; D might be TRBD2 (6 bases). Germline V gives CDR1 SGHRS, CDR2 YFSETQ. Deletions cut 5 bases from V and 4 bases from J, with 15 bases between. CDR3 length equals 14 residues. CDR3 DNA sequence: TGCGCCAGCAGACCCGGGGGTACCGGAGAGACCCAGTACTTC. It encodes CASRPGGTGETQYF.

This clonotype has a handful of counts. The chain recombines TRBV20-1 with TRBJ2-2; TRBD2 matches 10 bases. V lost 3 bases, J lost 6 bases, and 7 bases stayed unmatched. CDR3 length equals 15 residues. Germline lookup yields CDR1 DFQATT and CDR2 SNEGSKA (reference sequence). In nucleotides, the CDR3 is TGCAGTGCTAGTTGGCTAGCGGGGGAATCCGGGGAGCTGTTTTTT. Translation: CSASWLAGESGELFF.